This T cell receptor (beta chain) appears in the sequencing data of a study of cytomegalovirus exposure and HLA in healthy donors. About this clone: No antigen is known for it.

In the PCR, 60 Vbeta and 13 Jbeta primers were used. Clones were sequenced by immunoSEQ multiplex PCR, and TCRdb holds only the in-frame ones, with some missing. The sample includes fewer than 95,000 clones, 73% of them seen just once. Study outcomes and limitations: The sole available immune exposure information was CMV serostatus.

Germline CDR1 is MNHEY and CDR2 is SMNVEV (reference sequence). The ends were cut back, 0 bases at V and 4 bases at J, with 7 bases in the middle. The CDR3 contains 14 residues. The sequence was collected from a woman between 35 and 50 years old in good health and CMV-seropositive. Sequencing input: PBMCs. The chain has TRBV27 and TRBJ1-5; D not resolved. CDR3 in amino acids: CASSLSPGNQPQHF. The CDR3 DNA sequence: TGTGCCAGCAGTTTATCTCCCGGGAATCAGCCCCAGCATTTT.